These T cell receptor beta chains were read from a single sample in a study of blood T cell repertoires in COVID-19. The repertoire was sequenced with immunoSEQ multiplex PCR; TCRdb's copy has only in-frame clones and lacks some. This sample has some 400,000 clones, with approximately 87% found just once. Sequenced sample: PBMCs or T cells enriched from blood (not recorded which). All receptors come from a man aged 25 to 40 who had recovered from COVID-19. Both conserved end residues are part of each CDR3. D genes are given only for firm matches. Size is omitted from some rows. Given values are once, few, many or a class for expanded clones.

TRBV10-3	TRBJ1-2	NA	NA	TGTGCCATCAGTGCTCCCGAGACACCAGCTAACTATGGCTACACCTTC	CAISAPETPANYGYTF
TRBV12-5	TRBJ1-1	NA	TRBD1	TGTGCTAGTGGTTTAACAGGGGTGAACACTGAAGCTTTCTTT	CASGLTGVNTEAFF
TRBV19	TRBJ1-1	NA	NA	TGTGCCAGTAGGCGGGGGAGAAACACTGAAGCTTTCTTT	CASRRGRNTEAFF
TRBV18	TRBJ2-7	NA	NA	TGTGCCAGCTCACCACCCGCAGGGGGAGGCTACGAGCAGTACTTC	CASSPPAGGGYEQYF
TRBV12-3/TRBV12-4	TRBJ2-5	NA	TRBD2	TGTGCCAGCAGCCGGGACTATCGAGAGACCCAGTACTTC	CASSRDYRETQYF
TRBV5-5	TRBJ1-1	NA	TRBD1	TGTGCCACCGGGACAGGGATGAACACTGAAGCTTTCTTT	CATGTGMNTEAFF
TRBV3-1/TRBV3-2	TRBJ2-7	NA	NA	TGTGCCAGCAGCCAAGAATCGGGGGGCCACAGCTCCTACGAGCAGTACTTC	CASSQESGGHSSYEQYF
TRBV9	TRBJ1-5	NA	NA	TGTGCCAGCAGCGCCCGAGGAGGGCCAGGTCAGCCCCAGCATTTT	CASSARGGPGQPQHF
TRBV10-1	TRBJ2-3	NA	NA	TGCGCCAGCAGTGATGGGGGGGCCGAGTTAGTGGATACGCAGTATTTT	CASSDGGAELVDTQYF
TRBV27	TRBJ2-3	NA	TRBD2	TGTGCCAGCAGTCCCCCACTGAGCGGGGGGACCCACAGCACAGATACGCAGTATTTT	CASSPPLSGGTHSTDTQYF
TRBV5-6	TRBJ2-2	NA	NA	TGTGCCAGCAGCGCTGGACAGCGCCCGAACACCGGGGAGCTGTTTTTT	CASSAGQRPNTGELFF
TRBV18	TRBJ1-1	NA	NA	TGTGCCAGCTCACCGGCGGGGGGAACTGAAGCTTTCTTT	CASSPAGGTEAFF
TRBV20-1	TRBJ1-2	NA	NA	TGCAGTGCTAGTCTGGGGCAGTACTATGGCTACACCTTC	CSASLGQYYGYTF
TRBV11-2	TRBJ2-5	once	NA	TGTGCCAGCAGCACCGGGGAGCGGGAGACCCAGTACTTC	CASSTGERETQYF
TRBV19	TRBJ1-1	NA	NA	TGTGCCAGTAGGGCGACAGGAGGGAACACTGAAGCTTTCTTT	CASRATGGNTEAFF
TRBV10-3	TRBJ2-2	NA	TRBD1	TGTGCCATCAAGGGACAGGGGGGGACCGGGGAGCTGTTTTTT	CAIKGQGGTGELFF
TRBV3-1/TRBV3-2	TRBJ1-3	NA	NA	TGTGCCAGCAGCCCCCAATCGGGGAGAAACACCATATATTTT	CASSPQSGRNTIYF
TRBV27	TRBJ2-1	NA	TRBD1	TGTGCCAGCAGCCCGACAGGGCCGGATTCATCCTACAATGAGCAGTTCTTC	CASSPTGPDSSYNEQFF
TRBV9	TRBJ1-6	NA	NA	TGTGCCAGCGGTGGGCAGAGCTCCTATAATTCACCCCTCCACTTT	CASGGQSSYNSPLHF
TRBV4-2	TRBJ1-1	NA	NA	TGTGCCAGCAGCCAAGTGAGCACCGCTGAAGCTTTCTTT	CASSQVSTAEAFF
TRBV12-3/TRBV12-4	TRBJ1-1	NA	NA	TGTGCCAGCAGTTTCCCAGGAAACACTGAAGCTTTCTTT	CASSFPGNTEAFF
TRBV7-3	TRBJ2-3	NA	TRBD1	TGTGCCAGCAGCCGACAGGGGGCCGGCACAGATACGCAGTATTTT	CASSRQGAGTDTQYF
TRBV29-1	TRBJ2-7	NA	TRBD1	TGCAGCGTTGAAGAACCGGGACAGGGATCCTACGAGCAGTACTTC	CSVEEPGQGSYEQYF
TRBV5-4	TRBJ1-5	NA	NA	TGTGCCAGCAGCCGGGAGGGCAATCAGCCCCAGCATTTT	CASSREGNQPQHF